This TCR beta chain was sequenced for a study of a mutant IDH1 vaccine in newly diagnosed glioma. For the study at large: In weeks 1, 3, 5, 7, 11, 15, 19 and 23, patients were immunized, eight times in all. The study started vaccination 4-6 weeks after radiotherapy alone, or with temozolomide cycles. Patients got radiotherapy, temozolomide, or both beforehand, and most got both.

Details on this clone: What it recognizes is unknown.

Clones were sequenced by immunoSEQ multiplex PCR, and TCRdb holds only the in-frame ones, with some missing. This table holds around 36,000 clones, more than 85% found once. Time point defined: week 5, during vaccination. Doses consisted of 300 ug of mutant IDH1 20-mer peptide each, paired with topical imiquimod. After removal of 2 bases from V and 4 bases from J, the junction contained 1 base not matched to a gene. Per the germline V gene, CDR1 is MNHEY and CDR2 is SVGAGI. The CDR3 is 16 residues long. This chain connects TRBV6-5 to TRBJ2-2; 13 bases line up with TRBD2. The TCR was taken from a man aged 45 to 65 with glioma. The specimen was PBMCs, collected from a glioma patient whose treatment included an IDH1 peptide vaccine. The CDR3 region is CASSYRTSGSTGELFF. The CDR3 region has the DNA TGTGCCAGCAGTTACCGGACTAGCGGGAGCACCGGGGAGCTGTTTTTT.